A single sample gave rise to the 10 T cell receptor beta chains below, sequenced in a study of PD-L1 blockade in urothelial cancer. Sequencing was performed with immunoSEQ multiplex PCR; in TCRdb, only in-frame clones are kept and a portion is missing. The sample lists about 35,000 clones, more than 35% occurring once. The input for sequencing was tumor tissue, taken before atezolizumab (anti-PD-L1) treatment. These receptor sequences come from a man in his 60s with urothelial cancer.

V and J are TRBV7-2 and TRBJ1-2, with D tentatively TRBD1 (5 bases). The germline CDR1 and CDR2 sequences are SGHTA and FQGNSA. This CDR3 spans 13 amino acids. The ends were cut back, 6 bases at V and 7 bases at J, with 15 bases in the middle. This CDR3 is CASSGGEFGGYTF. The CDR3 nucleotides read TGTGCCAGCAGTGGGGGGGAATTTGGTGGCTACACCTTC.

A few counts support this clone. CDR3 sequence (DNA): TGTGCCAGCAGCGAACAGGGAGCTGGGGCCAACGTCCTGACTTTC. Amino acid sequence: CASSEQGAGANVLTF. The chain has TRBV6-8 and TRBJ2-6; maybe TRBD1 (6 bases). The V and J ends lost 6 bases and 2 bases respectively, with 11 bases between them. CDR1 and CDR2 (germline): MNHGY, SAAAGT. CDR3 size: 15 residues.

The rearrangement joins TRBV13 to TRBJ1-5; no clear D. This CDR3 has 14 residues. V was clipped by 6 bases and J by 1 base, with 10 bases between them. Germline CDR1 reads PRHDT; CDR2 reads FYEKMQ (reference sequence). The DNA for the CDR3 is TGTGCCAGCAGTGAACGAGGGAGCAATCAGCCCCAGCATTTT. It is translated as CASSERGSNQPQHF.

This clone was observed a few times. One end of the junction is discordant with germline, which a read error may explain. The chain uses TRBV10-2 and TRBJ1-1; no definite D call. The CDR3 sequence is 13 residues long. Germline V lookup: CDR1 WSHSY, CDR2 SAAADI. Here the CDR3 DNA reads TGCGCCATCAGTGGTACGGGAGCGACTGAAGCTTTCTTT. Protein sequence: CAISGTGATEAFF.

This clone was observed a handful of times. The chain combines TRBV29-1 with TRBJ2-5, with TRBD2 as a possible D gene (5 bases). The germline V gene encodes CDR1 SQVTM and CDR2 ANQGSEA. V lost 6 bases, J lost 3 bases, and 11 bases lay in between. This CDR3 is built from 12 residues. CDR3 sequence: CSVTDYKETQYF. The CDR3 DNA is TGCAGCGTAACAGACTACAAAGAGACCCAGTACTTC.

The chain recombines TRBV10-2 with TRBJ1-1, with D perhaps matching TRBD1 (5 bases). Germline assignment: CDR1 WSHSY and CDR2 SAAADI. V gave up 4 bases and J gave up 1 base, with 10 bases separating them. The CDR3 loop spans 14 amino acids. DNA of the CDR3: TGCGCCAGCAGTGTTGGGGGGTCGAACACTGAAGCTTTCTTT. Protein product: CASSVGGSNTEAFF.

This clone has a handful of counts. DNA of the CDR3: TGTGCCATCAGTGAGCCGGGGACAGGGGGCCGGGAGACCCAGTACTTC. Translated, it gives CAISEPGTGGRETQYF. This chain connects TRBV10-3 to TRBJ2-5; TRBD1 aligns across 12 bases. The CDR3 has 16 amino acids. Looked up from germline, CDR1 is ENHRY and CDR2 is SYGVKD. The V segment lost 2 bases and the J segment 5 bases; nucleotides outside the gene matches: 6.

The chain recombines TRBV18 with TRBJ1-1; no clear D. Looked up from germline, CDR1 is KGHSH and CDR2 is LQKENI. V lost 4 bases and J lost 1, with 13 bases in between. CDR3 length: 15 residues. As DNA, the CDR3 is TGTGCCAGCTCACGAGAGGGTGTATCGAACACTGAAGCTTTCTTT. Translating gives CASSREGVSNTEAFF.

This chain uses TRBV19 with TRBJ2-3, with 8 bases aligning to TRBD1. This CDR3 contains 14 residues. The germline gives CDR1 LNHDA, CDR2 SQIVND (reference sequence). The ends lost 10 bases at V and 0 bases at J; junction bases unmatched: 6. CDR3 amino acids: CATKGDRSTDTQYF. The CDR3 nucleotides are TGTGCCACAAAGGGGGACAGGAGCACAGATACGCAGTATTTT.

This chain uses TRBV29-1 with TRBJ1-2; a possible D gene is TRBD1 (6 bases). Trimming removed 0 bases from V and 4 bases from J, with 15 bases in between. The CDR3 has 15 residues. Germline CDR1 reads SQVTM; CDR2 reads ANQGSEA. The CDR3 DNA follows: TGCAGCGTTGAAGATTGGACAGTTTTTGGCTATGGCTACACCTTC. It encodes CSVEDWTVFGYGYTF.